In its sample, the clone carrying this TCR beta chain was seen many times. Its antigen is currently unknown. Trimming took off 3 bases at V and 0 bases at J, with 22 bases between the two ends. The CDR3 spans 19 residues. Germline V gene lookup returns CDR1 SNHLY and CDR2 FYNNEI. By 5'RACE with 10-nucleotide random UMIs, the cDNA was made. Each sequencing run yielded over 170 million TCR-beta sequences from 15-18 subjects. TCRdb processed the 5' RACE reads anew with MiXCR; each CDR3 protein has one entry. In the table there are fewer than 60,000 distinct CDR3 sequences, about a tenth of which are singletons. Unsorted libraries were prepared from 2 million PBMCs that had been stored at -80 C. This specimen belongs to a study of neurological immune-mediated disorders. Study-wide points: Across subjects, expanded clones had no CDR3 amino acid sequences in common, pointing to private repertoires in all groups.

The origin of this receptor is a man between 65 and 85 years old with HTLV-1-associated myelopathy (HAM/TSP). The sequencing input was PBMCs. J is TRBJ2-3 and V is TRBV2; a weak D match, TRBD2 (6 bases). For the CDR3, the DNA is TGTGCCAGCAGTGAGTTGGGGCTAGCGCTTACCCTTAGCACAGATACGCAGTATTTT. It yields the protein CASSELGLALTLSTDTQYF.